A selection of T cell receptor beta chains follows, all from one sample in a study of cytomegalovirus exposure and HLA in healthy donors. The data were produced by immunoSEQ multiplex PCR, yet TCRdb's version contains in-frame clones alone and is incomplete. The sample holds 81,000 or so clones, 62% seen once. Input material: PBMCs. Receptor source: a woman in her 30s in good health and CMV-seropositive. CDR3s include the opening cysteine and the closing phenylalanine or tryptophan. D genes are given only for firm matches.

V gene,D gene,J gene,CDR3 protein,CDR3 DNA
TRBV4-1,NA,TRBJ1-3,CASSQGVADSGNTIYF,TGCGCCAGCAGCCAAGGGGTAGCGGACTCTGGAAACACCATATATTTT
TRBV4-2,TRBD2,TRBJ2-2,CASSQDGGGQYTGELFF,TGTGCCAGCAGCCAAGATGGCGGGGGGCAGTACACCGGGGAGCTGTTTTTT
TRBV11-2,TRBD2,TRBJ2-1,CASSAAGKRDNEQFF,TGTGCCAGCAGCGCAGCGGGAAAGCGGGACAATGAGCAGTTCTTC
TRBV6-5,TRBD1,TRBJ1-2,CASSLGQGNNYGYTF,TGTGCCAGCAGTTTGGGACAGGGAAACAACTATGGCTACACCTTC
TRBV29-1,NA,TRBJ2-1,CSANPWRQPYNEQFF,TGCAGCGCAAATCCATGGAGACAGCCCTACAATGAGCAGTTCTTC
TRBV4-1,NA,TRBJ1-3,CASSQTRDSGNTIYF,TGCGCCAGCAGCCAGACCAGGGACTCTGGAAACACCATATATTTT
TRBV7-9,NA,TRBJ1-1,CASSLVAAMNTEAFF,TGTGCCAGCAGCTTAGTAGCAGCTATGAACACTGAAGCTTTCTTT
TRBV13,NA,TRBJ2-7,CASSFGASSYEQYF,TGTGCCAGCAGCTTTGGGGCGAGCTCCTACGAGCAGTACTTC
TRBV10-3,NA,TRBJ1-4,CAINSGVQEKLFF,TGTGCCATCAACTCAGGGGTACAAGAAAAACTGTTTTTT
TRBV30,NA,TRBJ1-1,CAWKPRNTEAFF,TGTGCCTGGAAGCCTCGGAACACTGAAGCTTTCTTT